This TCR beta chain is drawn from a study of blood T cells in healthy people across ages. Background on the study: Through template switching, about one barcoded beta molecule was captured per two T cells, as measured in model experiments. Findings and limits, study-wide: Estimates based on one million T cells were treated as lower bounds.

With respect to this clonotype: As yet, its antigen is unknown.

The CDR3 consists of 15 residues. Germline V gene sequence: CDR1 SEHNR, CDR2 FQNEAQ (reference sequence). V gave up 2 bases and J gave up 1 base, with 10 bases separating them. Primers used in a second PCR of about 6 to 12 cycles were a sample-barcoded 5' primer and a J-beta primer mix. TCRdb re-called the 5' RACE reads through MiXCR, storing one row per CDR3 protein. Here the sample spans 910,000 or so distinct CDR3 sequences, about 51% being singletons. The chain joins TRBV7-9 to TRBJ2-3; a possible D gene is TRBD1 (5 bases). The TCR was taken from a woman aged 55-75 years in good health. Sequenced: blood. The chain's CDR3 is CASSLLSQGTDTQYF. The CDR3 DNA reads TGTGCCAGCAGCTTACTTTCACAGGGCACAGATACGCAGTATTTT.